The 2 T cell receptor beta chains listed next were all sequenced from one sample in a study of blood T cell repertoires in COVID-19. Only in-frame clones appear in the TCRdb table, and some are missing; sequencing was by immunoSEQ multiplex PCR. This table holds tens of thousands of clones, less than 90% found once. The sequencing input was peripheral blood. The receptors were sampled from a man aged 55 to 70 with COVID-19, enrolled during active disease.

The J gene is TRBJ1-3, the V gene TRBV7-2; no clear D. The CDR3 is 13 amino acids. The germline gives CDR1 SGHTA, CDR2 FQGNSA. The germline V and J ends were trimmed by 6 bases and 0 bases, with 6 bases remaining between them. Here the CDR3 reads CASRFSSGNTIYF. DNA for the CDR3: TGTGCCAGCAGGTTTAGCTCTGGAAACACCATATATTTT.

The chain couples TRBV7-2 to TRBJ1-2, with 8 bases that match TRBD1. Germline CDR1 SGHTA, CDR2 FQGNSA. This CDR3 has 15 residues. J lost 7 bases, V lost 0 bases, and 7 bases had no gene match. In DNA, the CDR3 is TGTGCCAGCAGCTTAGCGCTGAGACAGGGGTCTGGCTACACCTTC. It is translated as CASSLALRQGSGYTF.